The 23 T cell receptor beta chains in this list originate from one sample, sequenced in a study of identical twins. TCRdb called the 5' RACE reads again in MiXCR, with one record for every CDR3 protein. The sample records just over 500,000 distinct CDR3 sequences, roughly 21% being singletons. These data also formed part of another study, on T cells expressing NK-cell markers.

What was sequenced was CD4+ T cells sorted from blood. These receptors originate from a woman under 30 in good health.

This clonotype was found a few times. This chain uses TRBV4-3 with TRBJ1-2; TRBD1 is a possible D gene (6 bases). The germline gives CDR1 LGHNA, CDR2 YSLEER. This CDR3 is built from 15 residues. V dropped 1 base and J dropped 8 bases, with 17 bases sitting between them. CDR3 sequence (DNA): TGCGCCAGCAGCCAAGGGATAGGCAGGGGAGACGGCTACACCTTC. Amino acid sequence: CASSQGIGRGDGYTF.

The rearrangement uses TRBV20-1 and TRBJ2-3; TRBD2 aligns across 7 bases. The CDR3 length is 13 residues. V lost 5 bases to trimming and J lost 2 bases; unmatched junction nucleotides: 4. CDR1 is DFQATT and CDR2 is SNEGSKA in the germline V gene (reference sequence). The DNA for the CDR3 is TGCAGTGCTGAGCGGGGCCTCACAGATACGCAGTATTTT. Protein product: CSAERGLTDTQYF.

The V gene is TRBV29-1, the J gene TRBJ1-6; no clear D gene. Trimming left V 4 bases short and J 7 bases short, with 8 bases between. Germline V gives CDR1 SQVTM, CDR2 ANQGSEA. This CDR3 is built from 12 residues. The CDR3 loop reads CSVADGNSPLHF. The CDR3 DNA reads TGCAGCGTTGCTGACGGGAATTCACCCCTCCACTTT. The whole variable domain, filled in from reference TRBV29-1 and TRBJ1-6, reads SAVISQKPSRDICQRGTSLTIQCQVDSQVTMMFWYRQQPGQSLTLIATANQGSEATYESGFVIDKFPISRPNLTFSTLTVSNMSPEDSSIYLCSVADGNSPLHFGNGTRLTVT.

This clonotype was found a few times. This rearrangement joins TRBV29-1 to TRBJ1-1; D gene ambiguous. Trimming shortened V by 4 bases and J by 0 bases, and 9 bases separated the two germline ends. The CDR3 loop spans 13 amino acids. Per germline, CDR1 SQVTM and CDR2 ANQGSEA. For the CDR3, the DNA is TGCAGCGTTGCGGGCGGCTTGAACACTGAAGCTTTCTTT. This gives the protein CSVAGGLNTEAFF.

This clonotype was picked up a small number of times. V is TRBV4-3 and J is TRBJ1-3; 8 nucleotides match TRBD1. The CDR3 length is 15 residues. V trimming: 1 base; J trimming: 4 bases; junction bases outside the gene matches: 3. CDR1 LGHNA and CDR2 YSLEER come from the germline V gene. Here the CDR3 reads CASSQATGVGNTIYF. CDR3 DNA sequence: TGCGCCAGCAGCCAAGCGACAGGGGTCGGAAACACCATATATTTT.

The chain couples TRBV20-1 to TRBJ2-1; D is perhaps TRBD2 (6 bases). V dropped 0 bases and J dropped 1 base, with 13 bases sitting between them. The CDR3 runs 16 residues. The V gene's germline CDR1 is DFQATT and CDR2 SNEGSKA (reference sequence). CDR3 protein: CSARDALAPSYNEQFF. CDR3 bases: TGCAGTGCTAGAGATGCCCTAGCGCCTTCCTACAATGAGCAGTTCTTC.

This clonotype was detected a few times. The genes are TRBV3-1 and TRBJ1-1; 9 positions match TRBD1. Germline CDR1 reads LGHDT; CDR2 reads YNNKEL (reference sequence). The CDR3 has 14 residues. The V gene end was trimmed by 4 bases and the J gene end by 8 bases; junction bases not matched to a gene: 8. The CDR3 protein is CASSPPLGTGEAFF. CDR3 coding DNA: TGTGCCAGCAGCCCACCCCTAGGGACAGGGGAAGCTTTCTTT.

This chain uses TRBV7-8 with TRBJ2-6; 7 bases fit TRBD1. Germline CDR1 is SGHVS and CDR2 is FQNEAQ. The V gene end was trimmed by 1 base and the J gene end by 2 bases; junction bases not matched to a gene: 2. CDR3 length: 16 residues. The CDR3 DNA reads as TGTGCCAGCAGCTTAGAAACAGGGGCTGGGGCCAACGTCCTGACTTTC. The encoded protein is CASSLETGAGANVLTF.

The gene calls are TRBV27 and TRBJ2-3; 11 bases line up with TRBD2. The CDR3 loop spans 16 amino acids. Germline V CDR1 and CDR2: MNHEY, SMNVEV (reference sequence). The junction had 7 bases not matched to a gene; V was cut back by 5 bases and J by 3 bases. DNA of the CDR3: TGTGCCAGCAGTACGCTGCGACTAGCGGGGACAGATACGCAGTATTTT. Amino acid sequence: CASSTLRLAGTDTQYF.

The V gene is TRBV7-6, the J gene TRBJ2-1; 7 nucleotides agree with TRBD1. J gave up 8 bases and V 5 bases, and 12 bases lay outside the gene matches. Germline loops: CDR1 SGHVS, CDR2 FNYEAQ. The CDR3 has 15 residues. The CDR3 coding sequence is TGTGCCAGCAGCCAAACCCCACAGGGGTGGGATGAGCAGTTCTTC. This gives the protein CASSQTPQGWDEQFF.

This clonotype came up a few times. The V call is TRBV5-1, the J call TRBJ1-3; D ambiguous. Between the trimmed V and J ends, which lost 4 bases and 0 bases, there was a span of 11 bases. The germline V gene has CDR1 SGHRS and CDR2 YFSETQ. There are 15 residues in the CDR3. In DNA, the CDR3 is TGCGCCAGCAGCCCGTACACCGGCTCTGGAAACACCATATATTTT. As protein: CASSPYTGSGNTIYF.

This clonotype was observed at least ten times. V and J are TRBV10-1 and TRBJ2-3; 8 bases line up with TRBD2. Germline-derived CDR1 and CDR2 are WNHNN and SYGVQD (reference sequence). CDR3 length: 15 residues. V lost 4 bases to trimming and J lost 1 base; unmatched junction nucleotides: 4. The DNA of the CDR3 is TGCGCCAGCAGTGTGACTAGCGCCGGCACAGATACGCAGTATTTT. It specifies CASSVTSAGTDTQYF.

This CDR3 reads CSVGHKRSYEQYF. Written as DNA, the CDR3 is TGCAGCGTTGGGCACAAACGGTCCTACGAGCAGTACTTC. This chain connects TRBV29-1 to TRBJ2-7; no clear D. Germline loops: CDR1 SQVTM, CDR2 ANQGSEA. The CDR3 sequence is 13 residues long. V lost 4 bases and J lost 1, with 11 bases in between.

The V call is TRBV20-1, the J call TRBJ1-1; D possibly corresponds to TRBD1 (5 bases). The CDR3 is 15 amino acids. The V and J ends lost 0 bases and 3 bases respectively, with 14 bases between them. Germline values: CDR1 DFQATT, CDR2 SNEGSKA (reference sequence). The CDR3 DNA reads as TGCAGTGCTAGAGACCCCAACTGGGGGGACACTGAAGCTTTCTTT. Translation gives CSARDPNWGDTEAFF.

This clonotype was seen at least ten times. This rearrangement joins TRBV20-1 to TRBJ2-2; D is ambiguous. The length of the CDR3 is 14 residues. V was shortened by 6 bases and J by 5 bases, with 16 bases between the two germline ends. Germline V gene lookup returns CDR1 DFQATT and CDR2 SNEGSKA (reference sequence). CDR3 bases: TGCAGTGCGGCAGCTAACCTCAGGACCGGGGAGCTGTTTTTT. Translation: CSAAANLRTGELFF.

There are a few counts of this clonotype. The chain links TRBV15 to TRBJ1-1, with unresolved D. Trimming pared 8 bases from V and 0 bases from J, leaving 7 bases between. Germline V gene lookup returns CDR1 LNHNV and CDR2 YYDKDF (reference sequence). The CDR3 sequence is 12 residues long. The CDR3 DNA reads as TGTGCCACCGGGGAGTTGAACACTGAAGCTTTCTTT. Its translation: CATGELNTEAFF.

This clonotype was recorded a few times. This chain connects TRBV6-1 to TRBJ2-3, with a weak D call TRBD2 (5 bases). Looked up from germline, CDR1 is MNHNS and CDR2 is SASEGT. Deletions cut 6 bases from V and 7 bases from J, with 17 bases between. This CDR3 is built from 14 residues. This CDR3 reads CASSPTGPGNTQYF. The DNA of the CDR3 is TGTGCCAGCAGCCCCACCGGGCCCGGGAATACGCAGTATTTT.

The chain combines TRBV7-9 with TRBJ1-2; D not certain. The CDR3 runs 12 residues. Germline CDR1 reads SEHNR; CDR2 reads FQNEAQ (reference sequence). V was cut by 5 bases and J by 0 bases, with 4 bases left in between. The CDR3 nucleotides read TGTGCCAGCAGCACATCTAACTATGGCTACACCTTC. Translated: CASSTSNYGYTF.

Comments on this clonotype: The junction departs from germline at one end; a sequencing error may be responsible. The chain joins TRBV29-1 to TRBJ1-2; D is uncertain. Per germline, CDR1 SQVTM and CDR2 ANQGSEA. The CDR3 extends over 13 amino acids. In nucleotides, the CDR3 is TGCAGCGCTGAAAGGGCGGTGGGGTACGGCTACACCTTC. Translating gives CSAERAVGYGYTF.

This clonotype was picked up a small number of times. The chain uses TRBV10-3 and TRBJ1-6, with 7 positions matching TRBD1. Trimming took 0 bases from V and 7 from J; bases not matched to a gene: 6. The CDR3 has 16 residues. Germline V gene lookup returns CDR1 ENHRY and CDR2 SYGVKD. CDR3 coding DNA: TGTGCCATCAGTGAGTCGAGACAGGGAAGGAATTCACCCCTCCACTTT. It translates to CAISESRQGRNSPLHF.

The table lists this clonotype with a few counts. The chain recombines TRBV20-1 with TRBJ2-7; the D is unclear. Trimming took off 0 bases at V and 3 bases at J, with 12 bases between the two ends. Germline V gives CDR1 DFQATT, CDR2 SNEGSKA (reference sequence). The CDR3 runs to 14 residues. The CDR3 bases are TGCAGTGCTAGAGAGGCCTCTTGGGGCTACGAGCAGTACTTC. As protein: CSAREASWGYEQYF.

The V call is TRBV10-1, the J call TRBJ2-1; 9 bases are a match to TRBD1. This CDR3 has 15 amino acids. Per the germline V gene, CDR1 is WNHNN and CDR2 is SYGVQD (reference sequence). Trimming took 6 bases from V and 5 from J; bases not matched to a gene: 8. CDR3 loop: CASSAGTGRNNEQFF. The DNA of the CDR3 is TGCGCCAGCAGCGCCGGGACAGGGAGGAACAATGAGCAGTTCTTC.

The chain carries TRBV12-3 or TRBV12-4 and TRBJ2-1; D possibly matches TRBD1 or TRBD2 (5 bases each). CDR3 length: 14 amino acids. V dropped 5 bases and J dropped 9 bases, with 17 bases sitting between them. Here the CDR3 reads CASSHGTPRGEQFF. CDR3 DNA sequence: TGTGCCAGCAGTCACGGGACCCCTAGGGGTGAGCAGTTCTTC.